This T cell receptor (beta chain) was captured in a study of blood T cells in healthy people across ages. Broader study findings: Long-lived donors had more naive CD4+ cells and higher diversity than aged donors. Per million T cells, the diversity of TCR beta decreased roughly linearly as age advanced.

The CDR3 runs to 17 residues. CDR1 is MDHEN and CDR2 is SYDVKM in the germline V gene. V trimming: 3 bases; J trimming: 4 bases; junction bases outside the gene matches: 10. Through a sample-barcoded 5' primer and a J-beta primer mix, a second PCR was run for roughly 6 to 12 cycles. Each cDNA molecule was tagged by a template-switch adaptor with 12 random nucleotides. One entry per CDR3 protein results from TCRdb running MiXCR on the 5' RACE reads. The sample holds about 1.8 million distinct CDR3 sequences; around 50% are singletons and the top ten take 2% to 2.5%. Comment on this clonotype: Its antigen is not known.

The sample consisted of blood. This sequence joins TRBV28 and TRBJ1-2; 11 bases map to TRBD1. The receptor was derived from a middle-aged woman in good health. In DNA, the CDR3 is TGTGCCAGCAGTTTCTCTGGGACAGGGGGTTGGAGCTATGGCTACACCTTC. Translating it yields CASSFSGTGGWSYGYTF.